A single sample is the source of the 16 T cell receptor beta chains below, sequenced in a study of T cells in Graves' hyperthyroidism and ophthalmopathy. Authors of the study amplified TCR beta CDR3 regions from RNA transcripts. An initial round of RT-PCR targeting the TCR CDR3 relied on the HTBI primer set. TCRdb analysed the multiplex PCR reads with MiXCR anew, one entry per CDR3 protein. The table records about 570,000 distinct CDR3 sequences, 14% of them present only once. Sequencing was carried out using blood. These receptors were obtained from a woman aged 35 to 49 with Graves' hyperthyroidism.

This clonotype has a handful of counts. This chain joins TRBV4-1 and TRBJ2-3, with TRBD1 identical over 7 bases. CDR3 size: 17 residues. The germline V gene encodes CDR1 MGHRA and CDR2 YSYEKL. V lost 4 bases, J lost 4 bases, and 14 bases stayed unmatched. The CDR3 protein is CASSPLPIQGSADTQYF. The CDR3 DNA follows: TGCGCCAGCAGCCCATTACCTATACAGGGGAGCGCAGATACGCAGTATTTT.

This clonotype was observed at least ten times. The genes are TRBV28 and TRBJ2-7; TRBD2 might be the D (5 bases). V shed 4 bases and J shed 2 bases, with 9 bases lying between them. The CDR3 contains 13 residues. Per germline, CDR1 MDHEN and CDR2 SYDVKM. The CDR3 DNA reads as TGTGCCAGCAGTTGGCCCGGGGCCTACGAGCAGTACTTC. Protein: CASSWPGAYEQYF.

The CDR3 loop reads CASITGLAGVSDTQYF. CDR3 sequence (DNA): TGTGCCAGCATCACCGGACTAGCGGGAGTCTCAGATACGCAGTATTTT. The rearrangement uses TRBV12-3 or TRBV12-4 and TRBJ2-3; 13 bases are shared with TRBD2. V gave up 7 bases and J gave up 4 bases; unmatched junction bases: 8. The length of the CDR3 is 16 residues.

This clonotype was counted a few times. V and J are TRBV18 and TRBJ2-7; 10 nucleotides align to TRBD2. The CDR3 runs to 16 residues. Germline-derived CDR1 and CDR2 are KGHSH and LQKENI. With V trimmed by 2 bases and J by 6 bases, 10 bases remained unmatched. CDR3 loop: CASSPSGASGSREQYF. The CDR3 DNA reads TGTGCCAGCTCACCAAGCGGGGCTAGCGGGAGCCGCGAGCAGTACTTC.

This clonotype was recorded at least ten times. The rearrangement links TRBV11-1 to TRBJ2-3; weak D call: TRBD2 (5 bases). CDR1 and CDR2 (germline): SGHAT, FQDESV (reference sequence). The length of the CDR3 is 15 residues. V shed 4 bases and J shed 8 bases, with 19 bases lying between them. In nucleotides, the CDR3 is TGTGCCAGCAGCTCCGCCGGGAAAATGGCCGGTACGCAGTATTTT. Translation gives CASSSAGKMAGTQYF.

This clonotype appeared a few times. The V call is TRBV24-1, the J call TRBJ2-3; TRBD2 agrees at 7 bases. Per germline, CDR1 KGHDR and CDR2 SFDVKD. V gave up 1 base and J gave up 4 bases; unmatched junction bases: 10. The CDR3 loop spans 17 amino acids. The chain's CDR3 is CATSDFEGGKVADTQYF. In DNA form, the CDR3 reads TGTGCCACCAGTGATTTTGAGGGAGGGAAAGTGGCAGATACGCAGTATTTT.

There are many counts of this clonotype. The chain employs TRBV11-2 and TRBJ2-5, with D possibly matching TRBD1 (7 bases). The CDR3 is 13 amino acids. Germline CDR1 reads SGHAT; CDR2 reads FQNNGV. V was clipped by 1 base and J by 7 bases, with 10 bases between them. The CDR3 DNA is TGTGCCAGCAGCTTAGGCAGGGGGGTGACCCAGTACTTC. It translates to CASSLGRGVTQYF.

This clonotype came up a few times. CDR3 DNA sequence: TGCAGTGCTAGAGATCTGGACAGGGTCTACGAGCAGTACTTC. Amino acids: CSARDLDRVYEQYF. The rearrangement joins TRBV20-1 to TRBJ2-7, with 8 bases that match TRBD1. The germline V gene encodes CDR1 DFQATT and CDR2 SNEGSKA (reference sequence). The CDR3 spans 14 residues. Trimming took 0 bases from V and 3 from J; bases not matched to a gene: 4.

There are many counts of this clonotype. This chain joins TRBV7-3 and TRBJ2-7; 12 bases line up with TRBD2. The germline V gene has CDR1 SGHTA and CDR2 FQGTGA. The junction had 9 bases not matched to a gene; V was cut back by 10 bases and J by 5 bases. The CDR3 is 14 amino acids. The CDR3 DNA follows: TGTGCCACTCAGACTAGCGGGAGCGAACACGAGCAGTACTTC. Amino acid sequence: CATQTSGSEHEQYF.

This clonotype was recorded a few times. The chain uses TRBV27 and TRBJ1-1; 7 bases line up with TRBD1. V dropped 5 bases and J dropped 1; count of bases not matched to a gene: 13. The CDR3 loop spans 17 amino acids. In germline, CDR1 is MNHEY, CDR2 SMNVEV (reference sequence). CDR3 DNA: TGTGCCAGCAGTACCGGTATCCGACAGGGCCGGAACACTGAAGCTTTCTTT. Its protein product is CASSTGIRQGRNTEAFF.

In its sample, this clonotype was seen many times. The chain has TRBV5-6 and TRBJ2-1; possibly TRBD1 for D (5 bases). The V gene lost 1 base and the J gene lost 3 bases, with 11 bases spanning the gap. This CDR3 region has 15 residues. Germline values: CDR1 SGHDT, CDR2 YYEEEE. The CDR3 loop reads CASSLNRLYYNEQFF. The CDR3 region has the DNA TGTGCCAGCAGCTTGAACAGGTTATACTACAATGAGCAGTTCTTC.

This clonotype was observed a few times. CDR3 coding DNA: TGTGCCAGCAGCATTGGTGGAGGGCTTGGACAGCCCCAGCATTTT. This translates into CASSIGGGLGQPQHF. V and J are TRBV5-6 and TRBJ1-5; D remains unclear. The CDR3 is 15 amino acids. CDR1 is SGHDT and CDR2 is YYEEEE in the germline V gene. V was trimmed by 4 bases and J by 7 bases, leaving 18 bases between them. Combining the CDR3 with reference TRBV5-6 and TRBJ1-5 gives the whole variable domain DAGVTQSPTHLIKTRGQQVTLRCSPKSGHDTVSWYQQALGQGPQFIFQYYEEEERQRGNFPDRFSGHQFPNYSSELNVNALLLGDSALYLCASSIGGGLGQPQHFGDGTRLSIL.

The chain recombines TRBV11-2 with TRBJ2-3; D perhaps matches TRBD1 (6 bases). CDR1 and CDR2 from the germline V gene are SGHAT and FQNNGV. V was cut by 4 bases and J by 4 bases, with 12 bases left in between. CDR3 length: 14 amino acids. CDR3 sequence reads: CASSSWGPADTQYF. For the CDR3, the DNA is TGTGCCAGCAGCTCCTGGGGGCCCGCAGATACGCAGTATTTT.

This clonotype was detected ten times or more. The chain links TRBV12-3 or TRBV12-4 to TRBJ2-5; 9 positions match TRBD1. V shed 6 bases, J shed 5 bases, and the junction held 10 bases outside the gene matches. The CDR3 runs 15 residues. The CDR3 spells CASSQTGGGLETQYF. In DNA, the CDR3 is TGTGCCAGCAGCCAAACAGGGGGCGGGTTGGAGACCCAGTACTTC.

The V gene is TRBV20-1, the J gene TRBJ2-1; the match to TRBD2 covers 9 bases. CDR3 length: 15 residues. Germline lookup yields CDR1 DFQATT and CDR2 SNEGSKA (reference sequence). V dropped 0 bases and J dropped 8; count of bases not matched to a gene: 8. CDR3 in amino acids: CSARDRAGGADEQFF. As DNA, the CDR3 is TGCAGTGCTAGAGATCGGGCGGGGGGGGCGGATGAGCAGTTCTTC.

J is TRBJ2-3 and V is TRBV6-1; TRBD2 aligns across 12 bases. This CDR3 is built from 16 residues. In germline, CDR1 is MNHNS, CDR2 SASEGT. J gave up 2 bases and V 6 bases, and 6 bases lay outside the gene matches. Written as DNA, the CDR3 is TGTGCCAGCAGACCACTAGCGGGAGGAATCACAGATACGCAGTATTTT. Its translation: CASRPLAGGITDTQYF.